The 14 T cell receptor beta chains in this list originate from one sample, sequenced in a study of control samples from healthy donors and cancer patients. Method: immunoSEQ multiplex PCR; TCRdb's copy keeps in-frame clones and lacks some. The table shows around 150,000 clones, with about 90% occurring only once. Sequencing input: blood. Source of these receptors: a man under 40 in good health.

This chain joins TRBV3-1 (or the pseudogene TRBV3-2) and TRBJ2-7; 7 nucleotides agree with TRBD2. J gave up 2 bases and V 4 bases, and 2 bases lay outside the gene matches. Germline CDR1 and CDR2: LGHDT and YNNKEL (reference sequence). This CDR3 comprises 13 residues. CDR3 bases: TGTGCCAGCAGCCGAGCGGGGACCTACGAGCAGTACTTC. This sequence encodes CASSRAGTYEQYF.

This rearrangement joins TRBV28 to TRBJ1-5; TRBD1 matches 8 bases. This CDR3 region has 17 residues. After removal of 5 bases from V and 2 bases from J, the junction contained 11 bases not matched to a gene. Germline V gene sequence: CDR1 MDHEN, CDR2 SYDVKM. The CDR3 DNA reads as TGTGCCAGCAGTCCCCGGACAGGGAAGGGAGGCAATCAGCCCCAGCATTTT. Translating gives CASSPRTGKGGNQPQHF.

The gene calls are TRBV5-5 and TRBJ1-1, with D hard to call. Germline V CDR1 and CDR2: SGHKS, YYEKEE (reference sequence). V shed 4 bases and J shed 5 bases, with 18 bases lying between them. The CDR3 runs to 15 residues. CDR3 sequence: CASSMGRGLSTEAFF. The DNA of the CDR3 is TGTGCCAGCAGCATGGGCCGAGGGCTGTCGACTGAAGCTTTCTTT.

This rearrangement joins TRBV7-8 to TRBJ2-1; D gene ambiguous. V lost 1 base and J 7 bases, leaving 5 bases between the germline ends. The CDR3 has 12 residues. Per germline, CDR1 SGHVS and CDR2 FQNEAQ. CDR3 in DNA: TGTGCCAGCAGCTTAGAGCCGAATGAGCAGTTCTTC. It translates to CASSLEPNEQFF.

The V and J genes are TRBV5-1 and TRBJ2-7; D may be TRBD2 (6 bases). The CDR3 consists of 14 residues. Germline V gene sequence: CDR1 SGHRS, CDR2 YFSETQ. The germline V and J ends were trimmed by 2 bases and 3 bases, with 12 bases remaining between them. CDR3 residues: CASSFGGGDYEQYF. For the CDR3, the DNA is TGCGCCAGCAGCTTCGGCGGCGGGGACTACGAGCAGTACTTC.

The chain joins TRBV19 to TRBJ1-2; maybe TRBD1 (5 bases). This CDR3 is built from 15 residues. Germline V gene sequence: CDR1 LNHDA, CDR2 SQIVND (reference sequence). V was trimmed by 7 bases and J by 7 bases, leaving 22 bases between them. CDR3 nucleotide sequence: TGTGCCAGTAACGGAGGGAACGAGGGACTGGCTGGCTACACCTTC. Its protein is CASNGGNEGLAGYTF.

V and J are TRBV20-1 and TRBJ2-5; perhaps TRBD1 as D (6 bases). V lost 3 bases to trimming and J lost 1 base, with 9 bases between them. Germline V lookup: CDR1 DFQATT, CDR2 SNEGSKA (reference sequence). There are 13 residues in the CDR3. The CDR3 sequence: CSASRTAQETQYF. DNA of the CDR3: TGCAGTGCTAGTAGGACAGCCCAAGAGACCCAGTACTTC.

The chain couples TRBV15 to TRBJ1-4, with TRBD1 matching over 9 bases. The CDR3 has 18 residues. With 1 base clipped from V and 11 bases from J, the junction kept 17 bases outside the gene matches. CDR1 LNHNV and CDR2 YYDKDF come from the germline V gene (reference sequence). CDR3 in amino acids: CATSRARGTGSLRGKLFF. In DNA form, the CDR3 reads TGTGCCACCAGCAGAGCCAGGGGGACAGGGTCCCTTCGGGGGAAACTGTTTTTT.

The CDR3 DNA reads as TGCAGCGGGGCAGGGGGGATATCGGCGGATACGCAGTATTTT. Encoded protein: CSGAGGISADTQYF. V usage is TRBV29-1 and J usage is TRBJ2-3; possible D gene TRBD1, 7 bases. V was clipped by 7 bases and J by 6 bases, with 20 bases between them. The germline gives CDR1 SQVTM, CDR2 ANQGSEA. The CDR3 is 14 residues long.

This chain joins TRBV9 and TRBJ1-2; D possibly corresponds to TRBD1 (5 bases). The length of the CDR3 is 14 residues. Between the trimmed V and J ends, which lost 0 bases and 6 bases, there was a span of 12 bases. In germline, CDR1 is SGDLS, CDR2 YYNGEE. The CDR3 is CASSVGSGPNGYTF. In DNA, the CDR3 is TGTGCCAGCAGCGTAGGTTCGGGGCCTAATGGCTACACCTTC. Drawing the rest from reference TRBV9 and TRBJ1-2, the complete variable domain is DSGVTQTPKHLITATGQRVTLRCSPRSGDLSVYWYQQSLDQGLQFLIQYYNGEERAKGNILERFSAQQFPDLHSELNLSSLELGDSALYFCASSVGSGPNGYTFGSGTRLTVV.

With regard to this clone: One junction end does not reproduce the germline sequence, and a read error may be involved. The CDR3 loop is CSVELWTGPGGYAF. The DNA for the CDR3 is TGCAGCGTTGAATTATGGACAGGCCCTGGGGGCTACGCCTTC. The chain uses TRBV29-1 and TRBJ1-2; 7 bases align to TRBD1. CDR1 SQVTM and CDR2 ANQGSEA come from the germline V gene. The CDR3 is 14 residues long.

The chain carries TRBV27 and TRBJ2-1; D unclear. V was cut by 1 base and J by 10 bases, with 17 bases left in between. The germline V gene encodes CDR1 MNHEY and CDR2 SMNVEV (reference sequence). This CDR3 is built from 15 residues. CDR3 in DNA: TGTGCCAGCAGTTTATACTTTTCGAGTCGTAACGAGCAGTTCTTC. Protein: CASSLYFSSRNEQFF.

The chain combines TRBV5-1 with TRBJ2-5; unclear D gene. V lost 4 bases to trimming and J lost 0 bases, with 7 bases between them. The germline CDR1 and CDR2 sequences are SGHRS and YFSETQ. This CDR3 has 13 amino acids. CDR3 DNA: TGCGCCAGCAGCCGGACGTACCAAGAGACCCAGTACTTC. This translates into CASSRTYQETQYF.

The rearrangement uses TRBV2 and TRBJ2-3, with 10 bases identical to TRBD2. The CDR3 contains 18 residues. V was clipped by 5 bases and J by 4 bases; unmatched bases: 15. Germline V CDR1 and CDR2: SNHLY, FYNNEI. The CDR3 bases are TGTGCCAGCAGTCCCTTTATCCCCCTAGCGGGAGTCTCAGATACGCAGTATTTT. It specifies CASSPFIPLAGVSDTQYF.